This TCR beta chain was sequenced in a study of identical twins. TCRdb recomputed calls from the 5' RACE reads with MiXCR, one row per CDR3 protein. The sample includes approximately 700,000 distinct CDR3 sequences, over 5% of them seen just once. Worth noting for this clonotype: The target antigen is unknown.

General study findings and limits: It was out-of-frame TCR alpha sharing in monozygotic twins that models underestimated. Zero-insertion analyses were open to partial confounding by invariant MAIT and iNKT cells.

There are 14 residues in the CDR3. V was clipped by 8 bases and J by 7 bases, with 18 bases between them. Per germline, CDR1 MNHEY and CDR2 SVGEGT. The J gene is TRBJ2-1, the V gene TRBV6-2 or TRBV6-3, with a tentative D call TRBD1 (5 bases). The TCR was taken from a young man in good health. Sequenced sample: naive T cells sorted from blood. CDR3 nucleotides: TGTGCCAGCCACTTCAGGGTAGTTATGAATGAGCAGTTCTTC. Translation: CASHFRVVMNEQFF.